These 3 T cell receptor beta chains came from one sample sequenced in a study of shared clonotypes between healthy human individuals. Some clones are missing from TCRdb's copy, which holds only in-frame ones; the method was immunoSEQ multiplex PCR. The sample holds some 2.1 million clones, roughly 94% seen once. The sequenced material came from naive CD4+ T cells sorted from blood. Described subset: CD45RA+ positively selected. All receptors come from a young man in good health.

The rearrangement uses TRBV4-1 and TRBJ2-7, with D uncertain. The germline CDR1 and CDR2 sequences are MGHRA and YSYEKL. There are 13 residues in the CDR3. V lost 0 bases, J lost 4 bases, and 7 bases lay in between. CDR3 sequence (DNA): TGCGCCAGCAGCCAAGACGGCCCTTACGAGCAGTACTTC. Encoded protein: CASSQDGPYEQYF.

The rearrangement links TRBV5-5 to TRBJ2-7; D is possibly TRBD2 (5 bases). V lost 2 bases and J lost 2, with 11 bases in between. Germline V gives CDR1 SGHKS, CDR2 YYEKEE (reference sequence). The CDR3 has 14 amino acids. The CDR3, as DNA: TGTGCCAGCAGCTTAGGAGCGGAGCCCTACGAGCAGTACTTC. This translates into CASSLGAEPYEQYF.

To note about this clone: Other DNA sequences from this sample encode an identical CDR3 as well. The chain joins TRBV5-4 to TRBJ2-7; 11 bases line up with TRBD1. The CDR3 consists of 15 residues. Germline lookup yields CDR1 SGHNT and CDR2 YYREEE (reference sequence). After removal of 3 bases from V and 4 bases from J, the junction contained 6 bases not matched to a gene. CDR3 nucleotides: TGTGCCAGCAGCTCGCCCGGACAGGGGGCGTACGAGCAGTACTTC. Translation gives CASSSPGQGAYEQYF.